Included here is one T cell receptor beta chain sequence, with context. Sequencing depth was up to 500,000 reads per sample. Sequenced by immunoSEQ multiplex PCR; TCRdb stores in-frame clones only, minus some. The sample holds 10,000 to 15,000 clones; 60% to 80% are singletons and the top ten take approximately 4.5%. During colonoscopy, one to two rectal pinch biopsies were collected. This specimen comes from a study of pediatric ulcerative colitis. V shed 2 bases and J 7 bases; nucleotides not matched to a gene: 8. CDR3 length equals 15 residues. CDR1 is SGHNT and CDR2 is YYREEE in the germline V gene (reference sequence).

Sequenced input: gut tissue. The chain links TRBV5-4 to TRBJ2-7; 11 positions agree with TRBD2. This TCR was sampled from a boy aged 10-17 years who was a control in a study of pediatric ulcerative colitis. The CDR3 loop reads CASSFALAGEREQYF. As DNA, the CDR3 is TGTGCCAGCAGCTTTGCACTAGCGGGAGAGAGGGAGCAGTACTTC.